These 27 T cell receptor beta chains came from one sample sequenced in a study of blood T cell repertoires in COVID-19 (dated by TCRdb to 2020 to 2021). Library construction relied on the immunoSEQ multiplex PCR assay. Not all clones reach the TCRdb copy of this immuneACCESS table, which keeps in-frame sequences only. Checked studies attribute under half of the gap to unresolved V genes and leave the rest unexplained. For this sample the table gives 110,000 to 150,000 clones, of which 86% were detected only once. The ten largest clones represent approximately 4.3% of the sample. The material sequenced was PBMCs or T cells enriched from blood (not recorded which). All receptors derive from a man between 45 and 60 years old who had recovered from COVID-19.

This sequence joins TRBV7-2 and TRBJ1-1; maybe TRBD1 (6 bases). V was cut by 5 bases and J by 3 bases, with 13 bases left in between. Germline assignment: CDR1 SGHTA and CDR2 FQGNSA. CDR3 length: 14 residues. CDR3 protein: CASSLSRTDTEAFF. As DNA, the CDR3 is TGTGCCAGCAGCCTCTCAAGGACAGACACTGAAGCTTTCTTT.

The chain combines TRBV28 with TRBJ2-5; 8 positions agree with TRBD2. The CDR3 loop spans 16 amino acids. The trim removed 6 bases at V and 5 bases at J, leaving 14 bases unmatched. CDR1 and CDR2 from the germline V gene are MDHEN and SYDVKM. The CDR3 DNA is TGTGCCAGCAGGCCGGGAGGGACGGCCAGGGGTGAGACCCAGTACTTC. Its protein product is CASRPGGTARGETQYF.

This chain links TRBV7-3 with TRBJ2-7; 11 bases are a match to TRBD2. Germline CDR1 and CDR2: SGHTA and FQGTGA. The ends lost 5 bases at V and 3 bases at J; junction bases unmatched: 3. This CDR3 contains 14 residues. The CDR3 sequence: CASSPGLADYEQYF. The DNA for the CDR3 is TGTGCCAGCAGCCCGGGACTAGCGGACTACGAGCAGTACTTC.

The rearrangement uses TRBV28 and TRBJ1-2, with 9 positions matching TRBD1. The CDR3 contains 17 residues. The ends lost 3 bases at V and 4 bases at J; junction bases unmatched: 12. Germline CDR1 reads MDHEN; CDR2 reads SYDVKM. This chain's CDR3 is CASSLGDRVVFSYGYTF. The CDR3 DNA reads TGTGCCAGCAGTTTGGGGGACAGGGTCGTATTCTCCTATGGCTACACCTTC.

Comment on this clone: Other DNA sequences from this sample encode an identical CDR3 as well. The V call is TRBV2, the J call TRBJ1-2; 7 bases align to TRBD1. Germline lookup yields CDR1 SNHLY and CDR2 FYNNEI. The CDR3 covers 13 residues. J was trimmed by 4 bases and V by 2 bases; bases with no gene match: 1. In nucleotides, the CDR3 is TGTGCCAGCAGTGAAAACAGGGGCTATGGCTACACCTTC. Protein product: CASSENRGYGYTF.

This clone was found once. J is TRBJ1-2 and V is TRBV5-4; 10 bases fit TRBD1. The CDR3 is made up of 14 amino acids. After removal of 5 bases from V and 4 bases from J, the junction contained 5 bases not matched to a gene. The germline V gene encodes CDR1 SGHNT and CDR2 YYREEE (reference sequence). The CDR3 sequence is CASSDRGQGYGYTF. The CDR3 DNA reads as TGTGCCAGCAGTGACAGGGGGCAGGGCTATGGCTACACCTTC.

The chain links TRBV11-2 to TRBJ1-2, with D unresolved. Trimming took off 1 base at V and 7 bases at J, with 22 bases between the two ends. This CDR3 is 17 amino acids long. From germline, CDR1 is SGHAT and CDR2 FQNNGV. CDR3 nucleotides: TGTGCCAGCAGCTTAGTGATACGGGCCTTTGAACGGGGTGGCTACACCTTC. As protein: CASSLVIRAFERGGYTF. Combining the CDR3 with reference TRBV11-2 and TRBJ1-2 gives the whole variable domain EAGVAQSPRYKIIEKRQSVAFWCNPISGHATLYWYQQILGQGPKLLIQFQNNGVVDDSQLPKDRFSAERLKGVDSTLKIQPAKLEDSAVYLCASSLVIRAFERGGYTFGSGTRLTVV.

The J gene is TRBJ1-2, the V gene TRBV29-1; D might be TRBD1 (6 bases). Germline assignment: CDR1 SQVTM and CDR2 ANQGSEA. V shed 6 bases and J shed 4 bases, with 15 bases lying between them. The CDR3 runs 13 residues. In DNA form, the CDR3 reads TGCAGCGTCCAAACACAGGGTCCCTATGGCTACACCTTC. Translating gives CSVQTQGPYGYTF. Together with reference TRBV29-1 and TRBJ1-2, the CDR3 gives the full variable domain: SAVISQKPSRDICQRGTSLTIQCQVDSQVTMMFWYRQQPGQSLTLIATANQGSEATYESGFVIDKFPISRPNLTFSTLTVSNMSPEDSSIYLCSVQTQGPYGYTFGSGTRLTVV.

The rearrangement uses TRBV7-2 and TRBJ2-6; unclear D gene. Per germline, CDR1 SGHTA and CDR2 FQGNSA. The CDR3 totals 14 residues. Trimming shortened V by 2 bases and J by 2 bases, and 4 bases separated the two germline ends. CDR3 amino acids: CASSLTTGANVLTF. The CDR3 region has the DNA TGTGCCAGCAGCTTAACTACTGGGGCCAACGTCCTGACTTTC.

The chain carries TRBV7-2 and TRBJ2-3, with D unclear. In germline, CDR1 is SGHTA, CDR2 FQGNSA. The CDR3 consists of 14 residues. Trimming left V 11 bases short and J 2 bases short, with 17 bases between. CDR3 protein: CACRLLTHTDTQYF. CDR3 bases: TGTGCCTGCCGACTCCTAACTCACACAGATACGCAGTATTTT.

The chain has TRBV13 and TRBJ1-6, with no clear D. The length of the CDR3 is 15 residues. Germline CDR1 and CDR2: PRHDT and FYEKMQ (reference sequence). V lost 3 bases and J 5 bases, leaving 11 bases between the germline ends. The DNA of the CDR3 is TGTGCCAGCAGCTTTGCGGGGTATAATAATTCACCCCTCCACTTT. It codes for CASSFAGYNNSPLHF.

The gene calls are TRBV7-3 and TRBJ2-1, with 7 bases lining up with TRBD1. The CDR3 sequence is 14 residues long. V trimming: 5 bases; J trimming: 6 bases; junction bases outside the gene matches: 7. Germline V gene data show CDR1 as SGHTA and CDR2 as FQGTGA. The CDR3, as DNA: TGTGCCAGCAGCCTTAGACAGGGTTCCAATGAGCAGTTCTTC. Translating it yields CASSLRQGSNEQFF.

The chain carries TRBV19 and TRBJ1-5; TRBD1 matches 7 bases. This CDR3 spans 15 amino acids. CDR1 LNHDA and CDR2 SQIVND come from the germline V gene (reference sequence). The trim removed 4 bases at V and 3 bases at J, leaving 6 bases unmatched. The chain's CDR3 is CASSTSGTANQPQHF. The CDR3 DNA follows: TGTGCCAGTAGTACGTCCGGGACAGCCAATCAGCCCCAGCATTTT.

V gene TRBV10-2 combines with J gene TRBJ2-7; 7 bases fit TRBD2. The V and J ends lost 8 bases and 2 bases, in that order; junction bases with no gene match: 3. CDR1 and CDR2 (germline): WSHSY, SAAADI. The CDR3 extends over 12 amino acids. CDR3 DNA sequence: TGCGCCAGCGAAGGGACTACCTACGAGCAGTACTTC. It codes for CASEGTTYEQYF.

The J gene is TRBJ2-1, the V gene TRBV11-2; 10 bases agree with TRBD2. Unmatched junction bases numbered 7, after V lost 5 bases and J lost 6 bases. CDR3 length equals 15 residues. The germline CDR1 and CDR2 sequences are SGHAT and FQNNGV. The CDR3 DNA follows: TGTGCCAGCAGCCCAATAGCGGGGGGTGGCAATGAGCAGTTCTTC. Translation: CASSPIAGGGNEQFF.

This rearrangement joins TRBV7-9 to TRBJ1-3; no firm D call. V lost 7 bases and J lost 0, with 7 bases in between. Germline V CDR1 and CDR2: SEHNR, FQNEAQ (reference sequence). The CDR3 is made up of 13 amino acids. The CDR3 sequence is CASTQSSGNTIYF. CDR3 in DNA: TGTGCCAGCACACAAAGCTCTGGAAACACCATATATTTT.

This clone was recorded once. The chain couples TRBV7-2 to TRBJ1-5; tentative D call: TRBD1 (6 bases). The V gene lost 5 bases and the J gene lost 6 bases, with 11 bases spanning the gap. CDR1 and CDR2 (germline): SGHTA, FQGNSA. This CDR3 region has 13 residues. As DNA, the CDR3 is TGTGCCAGCAGCCCGCAGGGGACTCAGCCCCAGCATTTT. This encodes CASSPQGTQPQHF.

The chain recombines TRBV7-2 with TRBJ1-6; D is perhaps TRBD1 (5 bases). Between the trimmed V and J ends, which lost 3 bases and 6 bases, there was a span of 9 bases. The CDR3 covers 14 residues. Germline-derived CDR1 and CDR2 are SGHTA and FQGNSA. Written as DNA, the CDR3 is TGTGCCAGCAGCTTGTACGGGGGTAATTCACCCCTCCACTTT. Amino acids: CASSLYGGNSPLHF.

The rearrangement joins TRBV4-3 to TRBJ2-3, with a weak D call TRBD1 (5 bases). V was shortened by 0 bases and J by 6 bases, with 13 bases between the two germline ends. This CDR3 has 15 residues. The germline gives CDR1 LGHNA, CDR2 YSLEER. CDR3 amino acids: CASSQERTPSDTQYF. CDR3 DNA sequence: TGCGCCAGCAGCCAAGAAAGGACACCCTCGGATACGCAGTATTTT.

The sample holds a few counts of this clone. The chain employs TRBV20-1 and TRBJ2-7; the D gene is possibly TRBD2 (6 bases). Germline V lookup: CDR1 DFQATT, CDR2 SNEGSKA (reference sequence). V dropped 5 bases and J dropped 7 bases, with 12 bases sitting between them. The CDR3 runs to 11 residues. CDR3 protein: CSAAGTEEQYV. The DNA of the CDR3 is TGCAGTGCTGCAGGGACTGAAGAGCAGTACGTC.

V and J are TRBV4-3 and TRBJ2-7; a weak D match, TRBD1 (6 bases). V lost 3 bases and J lost 3, with 9 bases in between. Germline lookup yields CDR1 LGHNA and CDR2 YSLEER. The CDR3 spans 13 residues. The CDR3 spells CASSQRQDYEQYF. DNA for the CDR3: TGCGCCAGCAGCCAGAGACAGGACTACGAGCAGTACTTC.

This clone came up once. The V and J genes are TRBV23-1 and TRBJ2-1; D perhaps matches TRBD2 (6 bases). TRBV23-1 is identified as an open reading frame with a role that is uncertain. Trimming left V 4 bases short and J 12 bases short, with 16 bases between. This CDR3 is built from 13 residues. The CDR3 sequence is CASSRGLADAQFF. Written as DNA, the CDR3 is TGCGCCAGCAGTCGGGGACTGGCTGATGCGCAGTTCTTC.

The chain couples TRBV5-1 to TRBJ2-1; 8 bases line up with TRBD2. V lost 0 bases, J lost 0 bases, and 2 bases stayed unmatched. The CDR3 loop spans 16 amino acids. CDR1 is SGHRS, CDR2 YFSETQ, per germline. The DNA of the CDR3 is TGCGCCAGCAGCTTGGCCGGGACTAGCTCCTACAATGAGCAGTTCTTC. It specifies CASSLAGTSSYNEQFF.

This clone was seen just once. This CDR3 is CASSLVGLAGEVTQYF. In nucleotides, the CDR3 is TGTGCCAGCAGCTTAGTGGGACTAGCGGGAGAAGTTACGCAGTATTTT. V usage is TRBV7-8 and J usage is TRBJ2-3; 14 nucleotides align to TRBD2. CDR1 SGHVS and CDR2 FQNEAQ come from the germline V gene. Trimming cost V 1 base and J 8 bases; bases outside gene matches: 5. The CDR3 consists of 16 residues. Drawing the rest from reference TRBV7-8 and TRBJ2-3, the complete variable domain is GAGVSQSPRYKVAKRGQDVALRCDPISGHVSLFWYQQALGQGPEFLTYFQNEAQLDKSGLPSDRFFAERPEGSVSTLKIQRTQQEDSAVYLCASSLVGLAGEVTQYFGPGTRLTVL.

This clone has only one observation. This chain joins TRBV7-2 and TRBJ1-2, with TRBD1 as a possible D gene (5 bases). The CDR3 extends over 14 amino acids. Germline loops: CDR1 SGHTA, CDR2 FQGNSA. Between the trimmed V and J ends, which lost 5 bases and 8 bases, there was a span of 18 bases. In DNA form, the CDR3 reads TGTGCCAGCAGCATATACGGGCCCCAGGGAGGCTACACCTTC. Its translation: CASSIYGPQGGYTF.

The chain is built from TRBV3-1 (or the pseudogene TRBV3-2) and TRBJ2-3, with D unclear. The CDR3 consists of 13 residues. The ends were cut back, 2 bases at V and 4 bases at J, with 7 bases in the middle. Germline CDR1 is LGHDT and CDR2 is YNNKEL (reference sequence). CDR3 protein: CASSQMTSDTQYF. For the CDR3, the DNA is TGTGCCAGCAGCCAAATGACTTCAGATACGCAGTATTTT.

This clone was observed a single time. V usage is TRBV30 and J usage is TRBJ1-2; D unclear. The germline V gene has CDR1 GTSNPN and CDR2 SVGIG (reference sequence). The CDR3 consists of 12 residues. CDR3 region: CACTPPSRGYTF. In DNA form, the CDR3 reads TGTGCTTGTACCCCTCCATCACGGGGCTACACCTTC.